This is a list of T cell receptor beta chains from one sample in a study of blood T cell repertoires in COVID-19. The repertoire was sequenced with immunoSEQ multiplex PCR; TCRdb's copy has only in-frame clones and lacks some. The sample has around 87,000 clones, 80% seen once; the top ten hold about 15%. The sequencing input was peripheral blood. Every receptor here comes from a human donor in a cohort sampled during active COVID-19. Both conserved end residues are part of each CDR3.

CDR3aa,j_gene,v_gene
CASSPGGFGNTIYF,TRBJ1-3,TRBV11-2
CASGSGGAYEQYF,TRBJ2-7,TRBV28
CATGTGGGEQYF,TRBJ2-7,TRBV6-6
CASGETGPMNTEAFF,TRBJ1-1,TRBV6-5
CASSTIRTGAKSTSYEQYF,TRBJ2-7,TRBV11-2
CASSSSSRRGSGYF,TRBJ2-3,TRBV6-5
CASSRRSRDSNQPQHF,TRBJ1-5,TRBV5-5
CASSLSSGTSYNEQFF,TRBJ2-1,TRBV2
CASSHGTGRLGQPQHF,TRBJ1-5,TRBV18
CASSIGGTRGEAFF,TRBJ1-1,TRBV19
CASSLEGGRRRNEQFF,TRBJ2-1,TRBV7-2
CASSIGPRGSTRLYVNTEAFF,TRBJ1-1,TRBV19
CASSDQGRTEAFF,TRBJ1-1,TRBV10-1
CATSEPRDRGGPQETQYF,TRBJ2-5,TRBV24-1
CASSLLTRTGGLVEQYF,TRBJ2-7,TRBV28
CASSTSWGGTEAFF,TRBJ1-1,TRBV7-2
CASSLEGKMNGYTF,TRBJ1-2,TRBV7-9
CASGGTVPNEQFF,TRBJ2-1,TRBV5-1
CASSLNTGNTIYF,TRBJ1-3,TRBV28
CASSQDPRLAGGSTDTQYF,TRBJ2-3,TRBV4-1